This T cell receptor beta chain was documented in a study of T cells in Graves' hyperthyroidism and ophthalmopathy. Trimming cost V 3 bases and J 6 bases; bases outside gene matches: 8. Germline V gene sequence: CDR1 DFQATT, CDR2 SNEGSKA (reference sequence). The length of the CDR3 is 13 residues. This clonotype has a handful of counts. Amplification of TCR beta CDR3 regions was performed using RNA transcripts as template. A first-round RT-PCR of the TCR CDR3 used the HTBI primer set. TCRdb re-analysed the multiplex PCR reads in MiXCR, keeping a single row per CDR3 protein. The sample shows 190,000 or so distinct CDR3 sequences, 15% to 20% of them seen only once.

The specimen was blood. This sequence joins TRBV20-1 and TRBJ2-7, with 7 bases fitting TRBD1. This TCR derives from a man aged 35-49 years with Graves' hyperthyroidism. In nucleotides, the CDR3 is TGCAGTGCTAGGAGGGGGACAGCGGCCGAGCAGTACTTC. It yields the protein CSARRGTAAEQYF.